This entry describes one TCR beta chain. Per the original data handling: Amplification with reference gene primers provided the estimates of nucleated cell counts. Sequencing was performed with immunoSEQ multiplex PCR; in TCRdb, only in-frame clones are kept and a portion is missing. The D gene and trimming were derived from the DNA, and the V and J assignments and clone size from that table. The table shows 250,000 to 300,000 clones, with around 85% occurring only once. This specimen comes from a study of blood T cell repertoires in COVID-19. Turning to the study itself: From T cells, B-cell-depleted T cells, or PBMCs came the material, which was cDNA or gDNA.

Unmatched junction bases numbered 4, after V lost 2 bases and J lost 0 bases. The CDR3 covers 16 residues. The germline gives CDR1 SGHTA, CDR2 FQGNSA. Individuals aged roughly 18 to 100 years were recruited from roughly 22 US areas. Two negative PCRs, clearance, or symptom resolution had been documented for recovered Cohort 3 donors. The receptor comes from a woman between 45 and 60 years old who had recovered from COVID-19. The sequenced sample consisted of PBMCs or T cells enriched from blood (not recorded which). This rearrangement joins TRBV7-2 to TRBJ1-3, with 7 bases matching TRBD1. As DNA, the CDR3 is TGTGCCAGCAGCTTAAGGCAGGGGGACTCTGGAAACACCATATATTTT. The encoded protein is CASSLRQGDSGNTIYF. Looking up the rest from reference TRBV7-2 and TRBJ1-3 gives the full variable domain: GAGVSQSPSNKVTEKGKDVELRCDPISGHTALYWYRQSLGQGLEFLIYFQGNSAPDKSGLPSDRFSAERTGGSVSTLTIQRTQQEDSAVYLCASSLRQGDSGNTIYFGEGSWLTVV.